These T cell receptor beta chains were read from a single sample in a study of blood T cells in healthy people across ages. TCRdb re-derived calls from the 5' RACE reads in MiXCR, one entry per CDR3 protein. The sample yields about 780,000 distinct CDR3 sequences, 46% seen once. Sequenced input: blood. The receptor source for this set is a man aged 80 or over in good health. Both conserved end residues are part of each CDR3. The D gene is left open where the match is weak. Size is omitted from some rows. Given values are once, few, many or a class for expanded clones.

>TRBV5-1|many|TRBD1|TRBJ1-2
CASSLGDRVSGGYTF
TGCGCCAGCAGCTTAGGGGACAGGGTCTCTGGTGGCTACACCTTC
>TRBV20-1|NA|NA|TRBJ2-6
CSASPGSPGANVLTF
TGCAGTGCTAGTCCCGGGTCTCCAGGGGCCAACGTCCTGACTTTC
>TRBV7-2|NA|NA|TRBJ2-3
CASRRQPSTDTQYF
TGTGCCAGCAGGAGACAGCCTAGCACAGATACGCAGTATTTT
>TRBV6-6|few|NA|TRBJ2-5
CASSYGGRGSLQETQYF
TGTGCCAGCAGTTACGGTGGGCGGGGATCCCTACAAGAGACCCAGTACTTC
>TRBV2|many|NA|TRBJ2-3
CASRLGGNTDTQYF
TGTGCCAGCCGTTTGGGCGGAAACACAGATACGCAGTATTTT
>TRBV4-1|once|NA|TRBJ2-7
CASSQVTQGYEQYF
TGCGCCAGCAGCCAAGTCACGCAGGGCTACGAGCAGTACTTC
>TRBV7-9|NA|NA|TRBJ2-6
CASSPGSVMSGGANVLTF
TGTGCCAGCAGCCCAGGGAGCGTGATGAGTGGAGGGGCCAACGTCCTGACTTTC
>TRBV4-3|once|TRBD1|TRBJ1-3
CASSFSLQGATGRSGNTIYF
TGCGCCAGCAGCTTCTCTCTCCAGGGGGCAACGGGTCGCTCTGGAAACACCATATATTTT
>TRBV5-1|NA|NA|TRBJ2-7
CASSFQPPYEQYF
TGCGCCAGCAGCTTCCAGCCCCCCTACGAGCAGTACTTC
>TRBV10-3|NA|TRBD1|TRBJ2-3
CAISERQGDTDTQYF
TGTGCCATCAGTGAGAGGCAGGGGGACACAGATACGCAGTATTTT